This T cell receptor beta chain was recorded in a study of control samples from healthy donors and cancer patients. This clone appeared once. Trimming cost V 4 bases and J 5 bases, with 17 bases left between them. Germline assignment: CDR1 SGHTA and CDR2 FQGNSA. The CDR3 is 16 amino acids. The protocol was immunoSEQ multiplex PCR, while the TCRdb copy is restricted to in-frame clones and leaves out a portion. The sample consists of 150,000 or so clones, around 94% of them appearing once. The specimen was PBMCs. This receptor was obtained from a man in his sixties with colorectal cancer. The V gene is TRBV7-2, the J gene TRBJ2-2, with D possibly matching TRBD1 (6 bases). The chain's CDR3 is CASSSNRVLYTGELFF. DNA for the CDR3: TGTGCCAGCAGCTCCAACAGGGTTCTATATACCGGGGAGCTGTTTTTT.